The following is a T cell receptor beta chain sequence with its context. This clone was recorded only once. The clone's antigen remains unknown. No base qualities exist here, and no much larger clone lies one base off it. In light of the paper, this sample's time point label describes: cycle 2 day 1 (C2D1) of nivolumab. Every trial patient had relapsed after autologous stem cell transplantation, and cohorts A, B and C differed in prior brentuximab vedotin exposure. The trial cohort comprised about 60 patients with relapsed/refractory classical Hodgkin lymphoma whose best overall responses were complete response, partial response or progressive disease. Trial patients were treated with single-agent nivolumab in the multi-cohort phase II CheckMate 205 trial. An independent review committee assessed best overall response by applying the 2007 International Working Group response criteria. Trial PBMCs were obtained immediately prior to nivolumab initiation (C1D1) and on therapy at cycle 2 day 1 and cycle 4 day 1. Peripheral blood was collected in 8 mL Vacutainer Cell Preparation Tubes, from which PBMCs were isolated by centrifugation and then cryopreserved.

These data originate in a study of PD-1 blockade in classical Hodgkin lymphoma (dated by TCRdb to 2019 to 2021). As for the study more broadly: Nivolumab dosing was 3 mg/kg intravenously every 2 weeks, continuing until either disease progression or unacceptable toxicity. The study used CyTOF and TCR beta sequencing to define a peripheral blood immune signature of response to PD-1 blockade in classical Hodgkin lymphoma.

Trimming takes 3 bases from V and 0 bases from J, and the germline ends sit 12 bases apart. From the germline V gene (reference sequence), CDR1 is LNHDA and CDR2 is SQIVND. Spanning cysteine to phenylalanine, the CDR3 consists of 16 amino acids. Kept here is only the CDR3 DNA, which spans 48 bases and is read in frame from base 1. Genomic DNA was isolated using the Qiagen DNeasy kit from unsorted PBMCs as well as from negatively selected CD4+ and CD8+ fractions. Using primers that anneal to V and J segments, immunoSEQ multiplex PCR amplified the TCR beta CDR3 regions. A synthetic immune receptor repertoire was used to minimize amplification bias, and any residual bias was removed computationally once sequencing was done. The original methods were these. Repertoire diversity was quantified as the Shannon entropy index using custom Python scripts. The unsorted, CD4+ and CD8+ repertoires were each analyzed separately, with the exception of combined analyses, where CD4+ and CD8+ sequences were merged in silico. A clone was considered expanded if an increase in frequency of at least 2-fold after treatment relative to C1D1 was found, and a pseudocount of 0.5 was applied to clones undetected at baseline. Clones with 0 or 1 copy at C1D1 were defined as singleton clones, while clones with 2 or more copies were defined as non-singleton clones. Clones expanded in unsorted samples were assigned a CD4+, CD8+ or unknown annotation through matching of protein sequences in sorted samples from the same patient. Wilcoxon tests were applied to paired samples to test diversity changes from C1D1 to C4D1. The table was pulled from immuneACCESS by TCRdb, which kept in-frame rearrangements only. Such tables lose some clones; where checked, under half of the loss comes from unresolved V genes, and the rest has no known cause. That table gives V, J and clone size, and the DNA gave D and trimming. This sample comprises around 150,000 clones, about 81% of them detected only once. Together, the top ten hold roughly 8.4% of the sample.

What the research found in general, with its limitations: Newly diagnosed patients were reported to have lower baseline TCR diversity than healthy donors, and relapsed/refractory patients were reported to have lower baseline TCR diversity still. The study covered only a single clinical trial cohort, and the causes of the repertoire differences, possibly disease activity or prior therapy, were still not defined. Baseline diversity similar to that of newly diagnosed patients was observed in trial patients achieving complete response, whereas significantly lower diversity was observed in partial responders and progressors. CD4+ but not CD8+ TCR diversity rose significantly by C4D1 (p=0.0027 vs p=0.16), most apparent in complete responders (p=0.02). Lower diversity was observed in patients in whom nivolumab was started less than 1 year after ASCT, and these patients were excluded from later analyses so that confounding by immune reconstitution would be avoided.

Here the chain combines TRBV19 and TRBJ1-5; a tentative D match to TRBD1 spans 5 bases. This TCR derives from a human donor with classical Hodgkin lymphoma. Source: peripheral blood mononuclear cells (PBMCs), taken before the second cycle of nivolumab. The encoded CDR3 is CASSIGGPYSNQPQHF. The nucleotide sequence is TGTGCCAGTAGTATTGGGGGACCTTATAGCAATCAGCCCCAGCATTTT.